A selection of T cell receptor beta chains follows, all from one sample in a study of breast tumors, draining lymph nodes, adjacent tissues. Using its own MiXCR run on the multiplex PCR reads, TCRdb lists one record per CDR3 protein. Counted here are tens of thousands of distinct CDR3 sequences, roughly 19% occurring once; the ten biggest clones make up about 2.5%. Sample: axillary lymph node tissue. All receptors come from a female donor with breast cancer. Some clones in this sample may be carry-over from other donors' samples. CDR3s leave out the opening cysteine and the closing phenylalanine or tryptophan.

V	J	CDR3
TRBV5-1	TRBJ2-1	ASSLGVTSGTGEQF
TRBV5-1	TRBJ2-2	ASSSDTTLTGELF
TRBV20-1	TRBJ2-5	SARKETQY
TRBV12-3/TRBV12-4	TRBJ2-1	ASSLASGLAGRNEQF
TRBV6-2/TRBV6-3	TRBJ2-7	ASSPTSVYEQY
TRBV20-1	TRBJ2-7	SARETSGSFEQY
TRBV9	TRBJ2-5	ASSVGHGESQETQY
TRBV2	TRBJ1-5	ASRRSGTVIAPQH
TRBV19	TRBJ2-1	ASSIRPFYNEQF
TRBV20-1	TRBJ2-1	SARWGAGSYNEQF
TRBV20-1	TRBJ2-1	SARDREKYQFYSYNEQF
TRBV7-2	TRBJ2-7	ASSLSGSNYEQY
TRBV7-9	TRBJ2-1	ASSPPVGRNNEQF
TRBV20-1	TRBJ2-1	SARNLAGGFRDEQF
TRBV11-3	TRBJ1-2	ASSLDRGFGYT
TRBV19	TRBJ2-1	ASSKNPSGSYNEQF
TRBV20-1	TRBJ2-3	SARGNQDRGRFFFWADTQY
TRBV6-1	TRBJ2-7	ASSEVGTGPYEQY
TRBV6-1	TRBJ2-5	ATKTGFWQETQY
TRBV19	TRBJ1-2	ASSMRDRGGGYT
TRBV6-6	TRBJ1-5	ASSYPRGGTLGSNQPQH
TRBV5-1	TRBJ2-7	ASSYGSSYEQY
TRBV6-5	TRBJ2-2	ASSSGGTGELF
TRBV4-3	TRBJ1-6	ASSQDPQTGSPLH
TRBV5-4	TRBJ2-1	ASSLMGRFNEQF
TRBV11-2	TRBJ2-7	ASSFQAGLYEQY
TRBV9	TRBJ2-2	ASDRGVAGELF
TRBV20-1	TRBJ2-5	SASRTGQGGETQY
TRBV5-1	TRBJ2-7	ASSLVGIEQY
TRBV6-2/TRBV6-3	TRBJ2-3	ASREPGADTQY
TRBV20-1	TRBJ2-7	SARSSGRSYEQY
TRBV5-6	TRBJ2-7	ASSAAPGQSSYEQY
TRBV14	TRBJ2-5	ASSLKIRAQRLETQY
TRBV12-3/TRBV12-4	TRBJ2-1	VSSAGTEEYNEQF
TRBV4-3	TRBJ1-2	ASSQDWQGYGYT
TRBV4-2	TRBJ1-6	AGSQDLPNSPLH
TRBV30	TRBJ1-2	AWSRDSWDGYT
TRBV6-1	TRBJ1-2	ASSETGGGYT
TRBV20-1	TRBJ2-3	SRTSSGTDTQY
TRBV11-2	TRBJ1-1	ASSLAWGTEAF
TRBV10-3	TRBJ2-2	AISVNRDTGELF
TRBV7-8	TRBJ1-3	ASSSEAGNTIY
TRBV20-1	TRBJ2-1	SASIAGGPGQQF
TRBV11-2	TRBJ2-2	ASSPPRAGELF
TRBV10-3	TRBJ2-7	AISTDRGRGEQY
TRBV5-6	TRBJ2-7	ASRELAGLGEQY